The 25 T cell receptor beta chains below all came from one sample that was sequenced in a study of regulatory T cells in long-lasting Graves disease. The time point was: newly diagnosed GD, antithyroid drugs for less than 3 months. From RNA extracted from PBMCs, the TCR library was made. Arm-PCR of CDR3 regions and iRepertoire HTBI primers were the basis on which TCR beta libraries were built. From the multiplex PCR reads, TCRdb called clonotypes with MiXCR, one entry per CDR3 protein. The table includes 250,000 or so distinct CDR3 sequences, 20% detected once. Material: peripheral blood mononuclear cells (PBMCs), obtained at new diagnosis, from a patient treated with antithyroid drugs. The origin of the receptors is a female donor with Graves disease.

This clonotype came up a few times. A far larger clone is off by one base, so a read error is likely. This rearrangement joins TRBV7-2 to TRBJ2-1; 8 nucleotides match TRBD2. With the DNA end fitting TRBJ2-3 better, the J assignment may be wrong. Germline CDR1 SGHTA, CDR2 FQGNSA. The CDR3 length is 17 residues. CDR3 bases: TGTGCCAGCAGCTTGACCGGGACTAGTGGTGTGAGGGATACGCAGTATTTT. Translation gives CASSLTGTSGVRDTQYF.

There are many counts of this clonotype. CDR3 loop: CASSSRDGSKSGNTIYF. CDR3 coding DNA: TGTGCCAGCAGCTCAAGGGACGGAAGCAAATCTGGAAACACCATATATTTT. This chain connects TRBV7-6 to TRBJ1-3; tentatively, D is TRBD1 (5 bases). In germline, CDR1 is SGHVS, CDR2 FNYEAQ. V was pared by 4 bases and J by 1 base, with 17 bases between. The CDR3 loop spans 17 amino acids.

This clonotype was seen ten or more times. The J gene is TRBJ2-7, the V gene TRBV9; maybe TRBD1 (5 bases). This CDR3 is built from 16 residues. Germline loops: CDR1 SGDLS, CDR2 YYNGEE. V was trimmed by 0 bases and J by 0 bases, leaving 13 bases between them. Here the CDR3 reads CASSVEDTRYSYEQYF. CDR3 DNA sequence: TGTGCCAGCAGCGTAGAGGACACCCGATACTCCTACGAGCAGTACTTC.

At least ten counts were recorded for this clonotype. V gene TRBV7-2 combines with J gene TRBJ2-3; 12 nucleotides line up with TRBD2. Unmatched junction bases numbered 2, after V lost 1 base and J lost 6 bases. Per the germline V gene, CDR1 is SGHTA and CDR2 is FQGNSA. This CDR3 spans 15 amino acids. CDR3 sequence reads: CASSLGLAGEDTQYF. The CDR3 nucleotides are TGTGCCAGCAGCTTAGGACTAGCGGGAGAGGATACGCAGTATTTT. The full variable domain, completed using reference TRBV7-2 and TRBJ2-3, is GAGVSQSPSNKVTEKGKDVELRCDPISGHTALYWYRQSLGQGLEFLIYFQGNSAPDKSGLPSDRFSAERTGGSVSTLTIQRTQQEDSAVYLCASSLGLAGEDTQYFGPGTRLTVL.

This rearrangement joins TRBV18 to TRBJ1-2, with 10 nucleotides matching TRBD1. This CDR3 is built from 14 residues. Per the germline V gene, CDR1 is KGHSH and CDR2 is LQKENI. V lost 6 bases and J lost 3; bases outside the gene matches: 4. The chain's CDR3 is CASSQDRGDYGYTF. The CDR3 coding sequence is TGTGCCAGCTCTCAGGACAGGGGGGACTATGGCTACACCTTC.

This clonotype was observed at least ten times. CDR3 DNA sequence: TGCAGTGCTACGGGACACGGTGGCTACACCTTC. Its protein product is CSATGHGGYTF. The chain uses TRBV20-1 and TRBJ1-2; D perhaps matches TRBD1 (6 bases). The CDR3 is 11 residues long. Germline loops: CDR1 DFQATT, CDR2 SNEGSKA (reference sequence). Trimming took 4 bases from V and 7 from J, leaving 10 bases between them.

In its sample, this clonotype was seen a few times. The chain recombines TRBV20-1 with TRBJ1-5; D may be TRBD1 (5 bases). The CDR3 loop spans 15 amino acids. V was clipped by 3 bases and J by 7 bases, with 19 bases between them. The germline CDR1 and CDR2 sequences are DFQATT and SNEGSKA (reference sequence). This CDR3 reads CSASTSGTRAQPQHF. DNA of the CDR3: TGCAGTGCTAGCACATCCGGGACCCGGGCCCAGCCCCAGCATTTT.

A word on this clonotype: A far larger clone is one base from this, pointing to a likely read error. This chain connects TRBV11-3 to TRBJ2-1; 10 bases fit TRBD1. The ends lost 0 bases at V and 10 bases at J; junction bases unmatched: 12. This CDR3 is 17 amino acids long. Germline CDR1 is SGHNT and CDR2 is YENEEA. Here the CDR3 DNA reads TGTGCCAGCAGCTTAGATGACAGGGGGCTAGGGCCCTACGAGCAGTTCTTC. Protein: CASSLDDRGLGPYEQFF.

This clonotype was observed many times. The rearrangement links TRBV15 to TRBJ1-4; 7 bases map to TRBD1. The germline V gene has CDR1 LNHNV and CDR2 YYDKDF (reference sequence). V lost 4 bases, J lost 4 bases, and 3 bases stayed unmatched. The CDR3 spans 14 residues. CDR3 coding DNA: TGTGCCACCAGCACTAGACAGGGTAATGAAAAACTGTTTTTT. Protein: CATSTRQGNEKLFF.

This clonotype was found many times. The J gene is TRBJ2-3, the V gene TRBV6-2 or TRBV6-3; a weak D match, TRBD1 (5 bases). Germline assignment: CDR1 MNHEY and CDR2 SVGEGT. Trimming took off 5 bases at V and 2 bases at J, with 17 bases between the two ends. The CDR3 is 16 amino acids. The CDR3 reads CASSQGASFFTDTQYF. CDR3 sequence (DNA): TGTGCCAGCAGTCAAGGGGCAAGCTTTTTCACAGATACGCAGTATTTT.

This clonotype appeared many times. This chain uses TRBV2 with TRBJ2-2; D might be TRBD1 (5 bases). The CDR3 is 18 residues long. The V gene lost 3 bases and the J gene lost 2 bases, with 19 bases spanning the gap. CDR1 and CDR2 from the germline V gene are SNHLY and FYNNEI. The CDR3 sequence: CASSEKQVTLLNTGELFF. The CDR3, as DNA: TGTGCCAGCAGTGAGAAACAGGTGACACTCCTAAACACCGGGGAGCTGTTTTTT.

This clonotype has a count of ten or more. The chain joins TRBV28 to TRBJ1-4; 9 bases map to TRBD1. Germline assignment: CDR1 MDHEN and CDR2 SYDVKM. The V gene end was trimmed by 5 bases and the J gene end by 8 bases; junction bases not matched to a gene: 9. This CDR3 is built from 15 residues. As DNA, the CDR3 is TGTGCCAGCAGTCCCGGGACAGGGTATGAAGAAAAACTGTTTTTT. Encoded protein: CASSPGTGYEEKLFF.

There are many counts of this clonotype. V gene TRBV15 combines with J gene TRBJ2-7; maybe TRBD2 (5 bases). Germline CDR1 reads LNHNV; CDR2 reads YYDKDF (reference sequence). The CDR3 length is 12 residues. V was clipped by 6 bases and J by 7 bases, with 13 bases between them. DNA for the CDR3: TGTGCCACCAGGATTCCCTCGGGAGAGCAGTACTTC. It specifies CATRIPSGEQYF.

Many counts were recorded for this clonotype. This rearrangement joins TRBV5-1 to TRBJ2-7, with TRBD2 matching 9 bases. Germline V gene data show CDR1 as SGHRS and CDR2 as YFSETQ. With V trimmed by 4 bases and J by 2 bases, 13 bases remained unmatched. This CDR3 comprises 17 residues. In DNA form, the CDR3 reads TGCGCCAGCAGCCCAGGAGTTAATAGCGGGAGAACCTACGAGCAGTACTTC. Its translation is CASSPGVNSGRTYEQYF.

This clonotype was counted many times. V is TRBV20-1 and J is TRBJ1-2, with D hard to call. Germline V gives CDR1 DFQATT, CDR2 SNEGSKA (reference sequence). The CDR3 totals 11 residues. The ends were cut back, 4 bases at V and 2 bases at J, with 5 bases in the middle. As DNA, the CDR3 is TGCAGTGCTAAGGACAACTATGGCTACACCTTC. This encodes CSAKDNYGYTF.

V gene TRBV19 combines with J gene TRBJ1-3; no reliable D call. Trimming left V 5 bases short and J 0 bases short, with 8 bases between. Germline V CDR1 and CDR2: LNHDA, SQIVND (reference sequence). This CDR3 comprises 14 residues. The DNA of the CDR3 is TGTGCCAGTAGTCACGGGAACTCTGGAAACACCATATATTTT. This codes for CASSHGNSGNTIYF.

This clonotype was seen more than once but under ten times. The CDR3 here is CASSLVVAGGVSYNEQFF. CDR3 bases: TGTGCCAGCAGCTTGGTCGTCGCCGGGGGGGTCTCCTACAATGAGCAGTTCTTC. The chain combines TRBV5-5 with TRBJ2-1; TRBD2 agrees at 8 bases. The CDR3 has 18 amino acids. Germline values: CDR1 SGHKS, CDR2 YYEKEE (reference sequence). Germline trimming cut 0 bases from V and 0 bases from J; bases unmatched to any gene: 8.

This clonotype was picked up a small number of times. The chain uses TRBV19 and TRBJ1-1; unclear D gene. Trimming cost V 10 bases and J 2 bases, with 14 bases left between them. This CDR3 is built from 13 residues. Germline V CDR1 and CDR2: LNHDA, SQIVND (reference sequence). CDR3 DNA: TGTGCCACTAAGTGGGGAACAAACACTGAAGCTTTCTTT. Amino acid sequence: CATKWGTNTEAFF.

The V call is TRBV7-9, the J call TRBJ1-4; 8 nucleotides agree with TRBD1. After removal of 5 bases from V and 3 bases from J, the junction contained 5 bases not matched to a gene. CDR1 and CDR2 from the germline V gene are SEHNR and FQNEAQ (reference sequence). The CDR3 covers 15 residues. The CDR3 is CASSERQGSNEKLFF. In DNA form, the CDR3 reads TGTGCCAGCAGCGAGCGACAGGGGTCTAATGAAAAACTGTTTTTT.

This clonotype appeared once. This likely traces to a read error, being one base from a far larger clone. The rearrangement uses TRBV2 and TRBJ2-7, with 10 bases identical to TRBD1. V was pared by 10 bases and J by 7 bases, with 7 bases of the junction left unmatched. Germline V gene sequence: CDR1 SNHLY, CDR2 FYNNEI. This CDR3 has 12 amino acids. CDR3: CATQTGGFEQYF. DNA for the CDR3: TGTGCCACCCAGACAGGGGGCTTTGAGCAGTACTTC.

On this clonotype: A much larger clonotype is one base distant, so this may be a read error. V usage is TRBV7-9 and J usage is TRBJ2-5; 8 nucleotides agree with TRBD2. Looked up from germline, CDR1 is SEHNR and CDR2 is FQNEAQ (reference sequence). The CDR3 sequence is 17 residues long. Trimming cost V 6 bases and J 2 bases; bases outside gene matches: 14. The CDR3 DNA follows: TGTGCCAGCAGTCCCGGAATAGCGGGAAGGGTACAAGAGACCCAGTACTTC. Amino acid sequence: CASSPGIAGRVQETQYF. Drawing the rest from reference TRBV7-9 and TRBJ2-5, the complete variable domain is DTGVSQNPRHKITKRGQNVTFRCDPISEHNRLYWYRQTLGQGPEFLTYFQNEAQLEKSRLLSDRFSAERPKGSFSTLEIQRTEQGDSAMYLCASSPGIAGRVQETQYFGPGTRLLVL.

This clonotype was counted ten times or more. This chain joins TRBV29-1 and TRBJ2-2; D may correspond to TRBD1 or TRBD2 (5 bases each). Germline CDR1 SQVTM, CDR2 ANQGSEA. This CDR3 has 15 residues. Trimming removed 4 bases from V and 1 base from J, with 13 bases in between. DNA of the CDR3: TGCAGCGTTGCGGCAGGGAGTATGAACACCGGGGAGCTGTTTTTT. This codes for CSVAAGSMNTGELFF.

At least ten counts were recorded for this clonotype. The J gene is TRBJ1-3, the V gene TRBV20-1; maybe TRBD1 (5 bases). Germline V gene lookup returns CDR1 DFQATT and CDR2 SNEGSKA (reference sequence). The ends were cut back, 3 bases at V and 4 bases at J, with 10 bases in the middle. The CDR3 runs 13 residues. The CDR3: CSARGLWGNTIYF. CDR3 nucleotides: TGCAGTGCTAGGGGACTCTGGGGAAACACCATATATTTT.

Notes on this clonotype: A much bigger clone sits one base away, suggesting this may be a read error. Because it lacks the conserved phenylalanine or tryptophan at the end, this CDR3 is likely a read error. The DNA is omitted, as the CDR3 cannot be located on it reliably, and the CDR3 follows TCRdb's listing. V usage is TRBV6-2 or TRBV6-3 and J usage is TRBJ2-7; TRBD1 reflects the table's D call only, with no check against the DNA. The CDR3 contains 13 residues when both ends are counted. Per germline, CDR1 MNHEY and CDR2 SVGEGT. The CDR3 loop is CASSLQGADTQYL.

This clonotype was seen repeatedly, ten times or more. This chain connects TRBV29-1 to TRBJ2-1; D is perhaps TRBD1 (6 bases). Trimming took off 4 bases at V and 4 bases at J, with 11 bases between the two ends. The V gene's germline CDR1 is SQVTM and CDR2 ANQGSEA. The CDR3 runs 13 residues. This chain's CDR3 is CSVAPDSYNEQFF. CDR3 in DNA: TGCAGCGTTGCCCCGGACAGTTACAATGAGCAGTTCTTC.